This is a list of T cell receptor beta chains from one sample in a study of CD8+CD57+ T cells in acquired aplastic anemia. TCRdb re-called the reads through MiXCR, storing one row per CDR3 protein. Among over 150,000 distinct CDR3 sequences listed, around 48% were seen once. Sequencing was carried out using sorted CD4+, CD8+, or CD8+CD57+ T cells (not recorded which) from PBMCs. Source of these receptors: a human donor with aplastic anemia. The CDR3 runs from the conserved cysteine through the conserved F or W. The order of the fields is clone size, V gene, J gene, D gene, CDR3 protein, CDR3 DNA. A D gene is named only where the DNA matches it firmly. Clone size is shown for a subset of rows, as once, few, many or a class of expanded clone.

>.|TRBV9|TRBJ2-3|.
CASSVGPLTSTDTQYF
TGTGCCAGCAGCGTAGGTCCGCTGACATCCACAGATACGCAGTATTTT
>.|TRBV5-1|TRBJ2-7|.
CASSLALGGGYEQYF
TGCGCCAGCAGCTTGGCATTGGGTGGGGGCTACGAGCAGTACTTC
>.|TRBV29-1|TRBJ2-7|.
CSVSTGTSHAKQYF
TGCAGCGTTAGCACCGGGACTTCACACGCCAAGCAGTACTTC
>many|TRBV10-3|TRBJ2-7|.
CAISDARGFSYEQYF
TGTGCCATCAGTGATGCCAGGGGATTCTCCTACGAGCAGTACTTC
>many|TRBV27|TRBJ1-6|TRBD1
CASREGTGVAPLHF
TGTGCCAGCAGGGAGGGGACAGGGGTCGCTCCCCTCCACTTT
>.|TRBV24-1|TRBJ2-2|TRBD1
CATSDTTGPGELFF
TGTGCCACCAGTGATACGACAGGGCCCGGGGAGCTGTTTTTT
>.|TRBV7-9|TRBJ1-5|.
CASSLMRQPQHF
TGTGCCAGCAGTTTAATGCGCCAGCCCCAGCATTTT
>many|TRBV7-9|TRBJ2-7|TRBD2
CASSNSGTSYEQYF
TGTGCCAGCAGCAACAGCGGGACTAGCTACGAGCAGTACTTC
>.|TRBV6-1|TRBJ1-6|TRBD1
CASSEANRGTPLHF
TGTGCCAGCAGTGAAGCCAACAGGGGTACACCCCTCCACTTT
>.|TRBV10-3|TRBJ1-2|.
CAISEPGRRGYTF
TGTGCCATCAGTGAGCCTGGGAGGCGTGGCTACACCTTC
>.|TRBV7-1|TRBJ2-3|TRBD2
CASSSLLPLAGGSTDTQYF
TGTGCCAGCAGCTCACTCTTACCCCTAGCGGGGGGTAGCACAGATACGCAGTATTTT
>.|TRBV9|TRBJ2-2|TRBD1
CASSVGGTGTGELFF
TGTGCCAGCAGCGTAGGAGGGACAGGCACCGGGGAGCTGTTTTTT
>.|TRBV7-9|TRBJ1-5|TRBD1
CASSSEGAGPQHF
TGTGCCAGCAGCTCGGAGGGGGCTGGGCCCCAGCATTTT
>.|TRBV7-2|TRBJ2-5|.
CASSFALGGETQYF
TGTGCCAGCAGCTTCGCCTTAGGGGGGGAGACCCAGTACTTC
>.|TRBV30|TRBJ1-6|.
CAWRGPGGYNSPLHF
TGTGCCTGGAGAGGTCCAGGCGGGTATAATTCACCCCTCCACTTT
>few|TRBV6-2/TRBV6-3|TRBJ2-3|TRBD2
CASSYGQRGSTDTQYF
TGTGCCAGCAGTTACGGCCAGCGGGGAAGCACAGATACGCAGTATTTT
>.|TRBV7-9|TRBJ2-7|.
CASSLVPGLDEQYF
TGTGCCAGCAGCTTAGTCCCAGGGCTAGACGAGCAGTACTTC
>many|TRBV6-5|TRBJ2-5|.
CASRWGGQETQYF
TGTGCCAGCAGATGGGGCGGACAAGAGACCCAGTACTTC
>few|TRBV5-1|TRBJ1-4|.
CASSLGTGYATNEKLFF
TGCGCCAGCAGCTTGGGTACAGGGTATGCAACTAATGAAAAACTGTTTTTT
>.|TRBV10-3|TRBJ1-2|.
CAISESNGAQGYTF
TGTGCCATCAGTGAGTCGAATGGGGCGCAGGGCTACACCTTC
>.|TRBV11-1|TRBJ2-7|.
CASSLGGGPSSFEQYF
TGTGCCAGCAGCTTAGGGGGAGGCCCAAGCTCCTTCGAGCAGTACTTC
>.|TRBV6-1|TRBJ1-4|.
CASSEGTTNEKLFF
TGTGCCAGCAGTGAGGGGACAACTAATGAAAAACTGTTTTTT
>.|TRBV27|TRBJ2-7|.
CASSYSQAVEQCF
TGTGCCAGCAGTTACTCCCAGGCGGTCGAGCAGTGCTTC
>.|TRBV7-9|TRBJ2-7|.
CASSNPGENEQYF
TGTGCCAGCAGCAACCCAGGAGAAAACGAGCAGTACTTC
>once|TRBV29-1|TRBJ2-6|.
CSVGKGSGANVLTF
TGCAGCGTTGGTAAAGGGTCTGGGGCCAACGTCCTGACTTTC
>.|TRBV27|TRBJ1-5|.
CASSLNGAYQPQHF
TGTGCCAGCAGTTTGAATGGCGCTTATCAGCCCCAGCATTTT
>.|TRBV7-2|TRBJ1-1|.
CASSFSGTGFF
TGTGCCAGCAGTTTTTCTGGTACGGGTTTCTTT
>few|TRBV20-1|TRBJ1-2|.
CSARLWDTYGYTF
TGCAGTGCTAGACTATGGGACACGTATGGCTACACCTTC
>few|TRBV7-8|TRBJ2-7|.
CASSLVQGSYEQYF
TGTGCCAGCAGCTTAGTTCAGGGTTCCTACGAGCAGTACTTC
>many|TRBV4-2|TRBJ2-1|.
CASSQGETLTYNEQFF
TGTGCCAGCAGCCAAGGGGAGACCCTTACCTACAATGAGCAGTTCTTC
>.|TRBV20-1|TRBJ2-1|.
CSASSDSGSGEQFF
TGCAGTGCCAGCAGTGACTCGGGGAGCGGAGAGCAGTTCTTC
>many|TRBV19|TRBJ2-1|TRBD2
CASRLSGRSPYNEQFF
TGTGCCAGTAGACTCAGCGGGAGGAGCCCCTACAATGAGCAGTTCTTC
>few|TRBV15|TRBJ2-7|.
CATSRDSRLDEQYF
TGTGCCACCAGCAGAGATTCCCGCTTGGACGAGCAGTACTTC
>.|TRBV14|TRBJ2-1|.
CASSVTKSEQFF
TGTGCCAGCAGCGTGACAAAGTCAGAGCAGTTCTTC
>.|TRBV10-3|TRBJ2-7|.
CAITLTAVSDEQYF
TGTGCCATCACCCTGACAGCGGTGTCAGACGAGCAGTACTTC
>many|TRBV7-3|TRBJ2-5|.
CASSLSLGETQYF
TGTGCCAGCAGCTTAAGCCTGGGGGAGACCCAGTACTTC
>many|TRBV3-1|TRBJ1-1|.
CASSQYTINTEAFF
TGTGCCAGCAGCCAATACACAATCAACACTGAAGCTTTCTTT
>.|TRBV20-1|TRBJ2-1|TRBD1
CSASRDREIYEQFF
TGCAGTGCTAGCCGGGACAGGGAAATATATGAGCAGTTCTTC
>many|TRBV7-3|TRBJ2-3|.
CASSLSLADTQYF
TGTGCCAGCAGCTTATCCCTAGCGGATACGCAGTATTTT
>.|TRBV6-4|TRBJ2-7|.
CASSRGLQAYEQYF
TGTGCCAGCAGCCGGGGACTCCAGGCCTACGAGCAGTACTTC
>few|TRBV20-1|TRBJ2-5|.
CSARPEEWETQYF
TGCAGTGCGCGCCCGGAGGAATGGGAGACCCAGTACTTC
>.|TRBV20-1|TRBJ2-1|TRBD1
CSVPGQTGNEQFF
TGCAGTGTACCGGGACAGACAGGCAATGAGCAGTTCTTC
>.|TRBV24-1|TRBJ2-5|TRBD1
CATSDGQGNQETQYF
TGTGCCACCAGTGACGGACAGGGTAACCAAGAGACCCAGTACTTC
>many|TRBV24-1|TRBJ2-7|TRBD1
CATSDSGQRFYEQYF
TGTGCCACCAGTGACTCGGGACAGCGATTCTACGAGCAGTACTTC
>.|TRBV5-6|TRBJ1-3|.
CARLTTRRNTIYF
TGTGCCAGACTGACGACCAGAAGAAACACCATATATTTT
>.|TRBV4-2|TRBJ2-1|TRBD2
CASSQEPGLAGVYEQFF
TGTGCCAGCAGCCAAGAGCCAGGCCTAGCGGGAGTATATGAGCAGTTCTTC
>few|TRBV11-2|TRBJ2-1|TRBD2
CASSLEGLAGASSYNEQFF
TGTGCCAGCAGCCTAGAGGGACTAGCGGGAGCCAGCTCCTACAATGAGCAGTTCTTC
>.|TRBV10-3|TRBJ2-7|.
CAISVRRGPESYEQYF
TGTGCCATCAGTGTACGACGGGGTCCGGAATCCTACGAGCAGTACTTC